Listed below are T cell receptor beta chains from one sample, sequenced in a study of shared clonotypes between healthy human individuals. Generated by immunoSEQ multiplex PCR, the TCRdb table keeps only in-frame clones and is missing some. The sample holds around 320,000 clones, roughly 84% seen once. The specimen sequenced was memory CD8+ T cells sorted from blood. These receptor sequences come from a man younger than 30 in good health. Both conserved end residues are part of each CDR3. A D gene is named only where the DNA matches it firmly. Size is omitted from some rows. Given values are once, few, many or a class for expanded clones.

V	D	size	J	CDR3	DNA
TRBV5-5	TRBD1	-	TRBJ2-7	CASSWEDRGYEQYF	TGTGCCAGCAGCTGGGAGGACAGGGGCTACGAGCAGTACTTC
TRBV6-5	-	-	TRBJ2-5	CASSYRGTTYQETQYF	TGTGCCAGCAGTTACCGGGGGACAACGTACCAAGAGACCCAGTACTTC
TRBV13	-	-	TRBJ2-7	CASSWSSSGNSYEQYF	TGTGCCAGCAGTTGGTCGAGTAGCGGCAATTCCTACGAGCAGTACTTC
TRBV28	TRBD1	-	TRBJ1-6	CASSLHARQGNSPLHF	TGTGCCAGCAGCCTCCATGCTAGACAGGGGAATTCACCCCTCCACTTT
TRBV19	TRBD1	-	TRBJ1-1	CASSIARQGASEAFF	TGTGCCAGTAGTATCGCGAGACAGGGCGCGAGTGAAGCTTTCTTT
TRBV27	-	many	TRBJ1-4	CASSLRGHLNEKLFF	TGTGCCAGCAGTTTAAGGGGACACCTTAATGAAAAACTGTTTTTT
TRBV4-1	-	-	TRBJ1-5	CASTQRDGEPQHF	TGCGCCAGCACCCAACGGGACGGCGAGCCCCAGCATTTT
TRBV6-5	-	-	TRBJ2-5	CASTVGLPYQTQYF	TGTGCCAGCACCGTGGGCCTTCCGTATCAGACCCAGTACTTC
TRBV5-4	TRBD1	-	TRBJ2-2	CASSPGTGWTGELFF	TGTGCCAGCAGCCCCGGGACAGGCTGGACCGGGGAGCTGTTTTTT
TRBV28	-	-	TRBJ1-2	CASSLGQVNGYTF	TGTGCCAGCAGTTTAGGGCAGGTTAATGGCTACACCTTC
TRBV7-2	-	-	TRBJ2-7	CASSLGPGTYEQYF	TGTGCCAGCAGCTTAGGGCCCGGCACCTACGAGCAGTACTTC
TRBV6-5	-	-	TRBJ2-2	CASTTTVANTGELFF	TGTGCCAGCACCACGACCGTCGCGAACACCGGGGAGCTGTTTTTT
TRBV5-4	TRBD1	once	TRBJ2-7	CASSPTGTGAYEQYF	TGTGCCAGCAGCCCCACCGGGACAGGGGCCTACGAGCAGTACTTC
TRBV4-1	-	-	TRBJ1-5	CASSQDPSGQPQHF	TGCGCCAGCAGCCAAGACCCGAGCGGGCAGCCCCAGCATTTT
TRBV4-2	-	-	TRBJ1-1	CASSQDTTGSWNTEAFF	TGTGCCAGCAGCCAAGACACGACGGGGTCTTGGAACACTGAAGCTTTCTTT
TRBV6-1	-	-	TRBJ1-1	CASSDRGLNTEAFF	TGTGCCAGCAGTGACCGAGGGTTGAACACTGAAGCTTTCTTT
TRBV9	TRBD2	-	TRBJ2-5	CASSPSGAGETQYF	TGTGCCAGCAGCCCTAGCGGGGCGGGAGAGACCCAGTACTTC
TRBV7-9	-	-	TRBJ1-2	CASSFIDSPSSVYTF	TGTGCCAGCAGCTTTATAGACAGCCCATCATCGGTCTACACCTTC
TRBV10-2	TRBD2	-	TRBJ2-3	CASSGDYLHWDTQYF	TGCGCCAGCAGTGGGGACTACCTACATTGGGATACGCAGTATTTT
TRBV5-1	-	-	TRBJ1-2	CASSLEGGWDGYTF	TGCGCCAGCAGCTTGGAAGGGGGTTGGGATGGCTACACCTTC
TRBV27	TRBD2	-	TRBJ2-3	CASSSPTGTSGIVEYTDTQYF	TGTGCCAGCAGTTCCCCTACCGGGACTAGCGGGATCGTTGAGTACACAGATACGCAGTATTTT
TRBV12-2	-	many	TRBJ2-3	CASRDTSDTQYF	TGTGCAAGTCGCGATACCTCAGATACGCAGTATTTT
TRBV5-6	-	-	TRBJ1-1	CASANWADEMLTEAFF	TGTGCCAGCGCCAATTGGGCAGACGAGATGCTGACTGAAGCTTTCTTT
TRBV6-4	TRBD1	-	TRBJ2-7	CASSHPDRAAYEQYF	TGTGCCAGCAGCCACCCGGACAGGGCGGCCTACGAGCAGTACTTC
TRBV9	TRBD1	-	TRBJ1-2	CASSGQGSGYTF	TGTGCCAGCAGTGGACAGGGTAGTGGCTACACCTTC